This T cell receptor (beta chain) was sequenced for a study of human T cells and chemical hapten exposure. Findings and caveats of the study: Significantly more large CDR3 similarity clusters arose among expanded TCRs than among controls.

As for time point: patch test 3, about 24 weeks after DPC sensitization. Treatment here: therapeutic diphenylcyclopropenone sensitization with weekly scalp DPC. Sequencing started from total RNA isolated from unfractionated whole blood. The CDR3 spans 14 residues. Trimming removed 7 bases from V and 4 bases from J; junction bases left unmatched: 10. Germline-derived CDR1 and CDR2 are SQVTM and ANQGSEA. This clonotype has a count of ten or more. The antigen remains undetermined. A single record per CDR3 protein comes from TCRdb applying MiXCR to the RACE reads. This sample carries 30,000 to 40,000 distinct CDR3 sequences, 9% to 9.5% of them seen once, and the ten largest clones take roughly 27%.

The sequenced sample was whole blood, obtained in connection with sensitization to the hapten diphenylcyclopropenone (DPC). The sequence derives from a man aged 50-60 years with alopecia areata. Some clones in this sample may be carry-over from other donors' samples. This chain joins TRBV29-1 and TRBJ2-1, with TRBD2 identical over 7 bases. CDR3 sequence (DNA): TGCAGCGCCGCGCCGGGGACTACTTACAATGAGCAGTTCTTC. This translates into CSAAPGTTYNEQFF.